This T cell receptor beta chain was recorded in a study of CD8 T cell repertoires and HIV-1 epitope variants. Study details: An uncultured baseline aliquot held 1M T cells.

TCRdb keeps only in-frame clones here, not all; method: immunoSEQ multiplex PCR. The sample shows about 5,200 clones, about 60% of them seen only once. Study-wide results and limits: Five or six clonotypes recognized Nef KF9, one HW9, none TAALDMSHF.

As to this clone: As yet, its antigen is unknown.

The CDR3 has 16 amino acids. Per the germline V gene, CDR1 is MGHRA and CDR2 is YSYEKL. V shed 8 bases and J shed 3 bases, with 22 bases lying between them. The TCR comes from a male donor with HIV. The sample consisted of cultured CD8+ T cells derived from PBMCs. The chain couples TRBV4-1 to TRBJ1-1; TRBD1 is a possible D gene (6 bases). CDR3 in amino acids: CASSHTGEGDYTEAFF. DNA for the CDR3: TGCGCCAGCTCCCACACGGGCGAGGGGGACTACACTGAAGCTTTCTTT.